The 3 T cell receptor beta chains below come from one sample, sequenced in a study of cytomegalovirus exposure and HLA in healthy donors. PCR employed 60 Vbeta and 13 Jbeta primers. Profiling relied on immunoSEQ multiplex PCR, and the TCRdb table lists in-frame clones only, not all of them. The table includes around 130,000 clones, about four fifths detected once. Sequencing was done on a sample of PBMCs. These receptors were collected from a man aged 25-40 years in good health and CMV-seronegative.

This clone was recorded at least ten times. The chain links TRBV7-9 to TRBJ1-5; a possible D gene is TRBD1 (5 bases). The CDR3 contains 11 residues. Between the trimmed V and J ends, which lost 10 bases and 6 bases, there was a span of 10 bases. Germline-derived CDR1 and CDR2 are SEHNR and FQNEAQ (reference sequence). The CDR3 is CAIGGPQPQHF. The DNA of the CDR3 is TGTGCCATCGGGGGTCCTCAGCCCCAGCATTTT.

The CDR3 loop is CASSLWSNQETQYF. DNA for the CDR3: TGCGCCAGCAGCTTGTGGTCTAACCAAGAGACCCAGTACTTC. The chain employs TRBV5-1 and TRBJ2-5; D gene ambiguous. Germline CDR1 reads SGHRS; CDR2 reads YFSETQ. Trimming pared 1 base from V and 0 bases from J, leaving 7 bases between. The CDR3 is made up of 14 amino acids. Full variable domain (missing parts from reference TRBV5-1 and TRBJ2-5): KAGVTQTPRYLIKTRGQQVTLSCSPISGHRSVSWYQQTPGQGLQFLFEYFSETQRNKGNFPGRFSGRQFSNSRSEMNVSTLELGDSALYLCASSLWSNQETQYFGPGTRLLVL.

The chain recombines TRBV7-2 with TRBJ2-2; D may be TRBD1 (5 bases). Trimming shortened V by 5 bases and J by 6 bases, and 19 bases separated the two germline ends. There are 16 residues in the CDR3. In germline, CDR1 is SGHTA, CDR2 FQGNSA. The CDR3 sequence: CASSDRQTAFPGELFF. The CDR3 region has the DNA TGTGCCAGCAGCGACAGACAGACTGCGTTTCCCGGGGAGCTGTTTTTT.